Below, 13 T cell receptor beta chains from the same sample are listed, as sequenced in a study of blood T cells in healthy people across ages. Alongside a J-beta primer mix, a sample-barcoded 5' primer served in a second PCR lasting roughly 6 to 11 cycles. Each CDR3 protein is one row after TCRdb ran MiXCR on the 5' RACE reads. Here the sample spans 1.5 million to 1.8 million distinct CDR3 sequences, approximately 39% being singletons. Sequences were obtained from blood. Receptors were obtained from a woman younger than 35 in good health.

A word on this clonotype: At one of its ends the junction is not consistent with the germline gene, which may arise from a read error. This chain joins TRBV6-2 or TRBV6-3 and TRBJ2-7, with TRBD2 as a possible D gene (5 bases). The CDR3 length is 13 residues. Per the germline V gene, CDR1 is MNHEY and CDR2 is SVGEGT. The DNA for the CDR3 is TGTGTCAGCAGTAGCGTTCGTTACTACGAGCAGTACTTC. Encoded protein: CVSSSVRYYEQYF.

The rearrangement links TRBV27 to TRBJ1-2, with 8 bases aligning to TRBD1. The CDR3 totals 14 residues. Germline CDR1 is MNHEY and CDR2 is SMNVEV (reference sequence). J gave up 4 bases and V 6 bases, and 7 bases lay outside the gene matches. The CDR3 region is CASRVTGEVYGYTF. The CDR3, as DNA: TGTGCCAGCAGGGTGACAGGGGAGGTCTATGGCTACACCTTC.

This clonotype was observed a handful of times. The chain combines TRBV20-1 with TRBJ1-5, with D possibly being TRBD1 (6 bases). This CDR3 is 12 amino acids long. With 4 bases removed from V and 6 bases from J, the gap between germline ends came to 10 bases. CDR1 and CDR2 (germline): DFQATT, SNEGSKA (reference sequence). CDR3 amino acids: CSAKGGGQPQHF. In nucleotides, the CDR3 is TGCAGTGCTAAAGGGGGGGGTCAGCCCCAGCATTTT.

The chain uses TRBV29-1 and TRBJ2-7, with D possibly TRBD2 on 6 matching bases. Trimming took off 7 bases at V and 1 base at J, with 14 bases between the two ends. Per the germline V gene, CDR1 is SQVTM and CDR2 is ANQGSEA. The CDR3 runs 13 residues. The CDR3 loop is CSAAGGLSYEQYF. Here the CDR3 DNA reads TGCAGCGCTGCCGGGGGTCTTTCCTACGAGCAGTACTTC.

This clonotype was seen ten or more times. The chain combines TRBV6-5 with TRBJ2-4; D is undetermined. There are 17 residues in the CDR3. V shed 0 bases and J shed 0 bases, with 12 bases lying between them. Germline values: CDR1 MNHEY, CDR2 SVGAGI. CDR3 loop: CASSYSIPALAKNIQYF. CDR3 coding DNA: TGTGCCAGCAGTTACTCGATCCCAGCTCTAGCCAAAAACATTCAGTACTTC.

This clonotype was seen a few times. V and J are TRBV9 and TRBJ2-3; D tentatively fits TRBD1 or TRBD2 (5 bases each). V lost 0 bases, J lost 2 bases, and 13 bases lay in between. The CDR3 runs to 16 residues. CDR1 is SGDLS, CDR2 YYNGEE, per germline. CDR3 amino acids: CASSVESGLATDTQYF. DNA for the CDR3: TGTGCCAGCAGCGTAGAGTCGGGGCTAGCCACAGATACGCAGTATTTT. Filled out from reference TRBV9 and TRBJ2-3, the complete variable domain reads DSGVTQTPKHLITATGQRVTLRCSPRSGDLSVYWYQQSLDQGLQFLIQYYNGEERAKGNILERFSAQQFPDLHSELNLSSLELGDSALYFCASSVESGLATDTQYFGPGTRLTVL.

The table lists this clonotype with a few counts. The chain recombines TRBV20-1 with TRBJ2-3, with 12 bases matching TRBD2. Germline CDR1 and CDR2: DFQATT and SNEGSKA (reference sequence). The CDR3 has 14 amino acids. V shed 1 base and J 6 bases; nucleotides not matched to a gene: 2. The CDR3 spells CSARALAGGDTQYF. The CDR3 DNA is TGCAGTGCTAGAGCCCTAGCGGGAGGGGATACGCAGTATTTT.

The rearrangement links TRBV20-1 to TRBJ1-5, with D possibly matching TRBD1 (6 bases). The V end was cut by 6 bases, the J end by 7 bases, with 19 bases between. Germline CDR1 is DFQATT and CDR2 is SNEGSKA (reference sequence). This CDR3 spans 14 amino acids. This chain's CDR3 is CSAMYRARPQPQHF. CDR3 sequence (DNA): TGCAGTGCCATGTACAGGGCACGTCCCCAGCCCCAGCATTTT.

The chain carries TRBV24-1 and TRBJ2-2; TRBD1 aligns across 11 bases. Trimming removed 4 bases from V and 4 bases from J; junction bases left unmatched: 4. The CDR3 covers 16 residues. CDR1 is KGHDR and CDR2 is SFDVKD in the germline V gene. In DNA form, the CDR3 reads TGTGCCACCAGTGACGGGGGACAGGGGGTCACCGGGGAGCTGTTTTTT. Translated, it gives CATSDGGQGVTGELFF.

V is TRBV28 and J is TRBJ2-7; 8 bases are a match to TRBD1. This CDR3 is 15 amino acids long. In germline, CDR1 is MDHEN, CDR2 SYDVKM. The J segment lost 3 bases and the V segment lost 3 bases, leaving 7 bases of the junction unmatched. The CDR3 coding sequence is TGTGCCAGCAGTTTCGACAGGGGTAGTGTCTACGAGCAGTACTTC. It translates to CASSFDRGSVYEQYF. Full variable domain (missing parts from reference TRBV28 and TRBJ2-7): DVKVTQSSRYLVKRTGEKVFLECVQDMDHENMFWYRQDPGLGLRLIYFSYDVKMKEKGDIPEGYSVSREKKERFSLILESASTNQTSMYLCASSFDRGSVYEQYFGPGTRLTVT.

CDR3 nucleotides: TGTGCCAGCGGACGACCAAAAAACATTCAGTACTTC. Its translation: CASGRPKNIQYF. This chain joins TRBV6-6 and TRBJ2-4; unclear D gene. This CDR3 region has 12 residues. The V end was cut by 8 bases, the J end by 4 bases, with 9 bases between. In germline, CDR1 is MNHNY, CDR2 SVGAGI (reference sequence).

CDR3 bases: TGTGCCAGCAGCTTAACCGGGGGCGGCTACGAGAAGTACTTC. This sequence encodes CASSLTGGGYEKYF. This rearrangement joins TRBV11-1 to TRBJ2-5, with D perhaps assigned TRBD1 or TRBD2 (6 bases each). The CDR3 has 14 amino acids. The germline V gene has CDR1 SGHAT and CDR2 FQDESV (reference sequence). The V end was cut by 2 bases, the J end by 12 bases, with 19 bases between.

This rearrangement joins TRBV5-1 to TRBJ2-1; D unresolved. Germline CDR1 SGHRS, CDR2 YFSETQ. There are 14 residues in the CDR3. Trimming removed 0 bases at V and 5 bases at J, with 9 bases between. CDR3 bases: TGCGCCAGCAGCTTGGTAATAAGAGACAATGAGCAGTTCTTC. Protein sequence: CASSLVIRDNEQFF.